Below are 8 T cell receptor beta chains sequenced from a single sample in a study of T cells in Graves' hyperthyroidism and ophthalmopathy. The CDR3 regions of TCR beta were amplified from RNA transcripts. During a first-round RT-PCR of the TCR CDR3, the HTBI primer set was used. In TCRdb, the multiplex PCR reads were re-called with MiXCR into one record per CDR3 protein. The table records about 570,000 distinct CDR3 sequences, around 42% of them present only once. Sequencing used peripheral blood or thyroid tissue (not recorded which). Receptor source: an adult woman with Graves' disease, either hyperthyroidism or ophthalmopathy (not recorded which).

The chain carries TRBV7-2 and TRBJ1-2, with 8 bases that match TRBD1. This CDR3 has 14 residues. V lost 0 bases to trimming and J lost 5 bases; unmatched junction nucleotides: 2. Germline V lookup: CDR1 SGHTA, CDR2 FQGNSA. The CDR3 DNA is TGTGCCAGCAGCTTAGCGGACAGGGCGTATGGCTACACCTTC. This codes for CASSLADRAYGYTF.

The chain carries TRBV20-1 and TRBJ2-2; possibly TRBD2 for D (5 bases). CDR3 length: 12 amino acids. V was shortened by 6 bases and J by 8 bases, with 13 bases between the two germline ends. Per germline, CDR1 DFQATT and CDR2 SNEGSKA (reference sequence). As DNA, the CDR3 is TGCAGTGCCTCAAGGACTCTGGGGGAGCTGTTTTTT. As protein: CSASRTLGELFF.

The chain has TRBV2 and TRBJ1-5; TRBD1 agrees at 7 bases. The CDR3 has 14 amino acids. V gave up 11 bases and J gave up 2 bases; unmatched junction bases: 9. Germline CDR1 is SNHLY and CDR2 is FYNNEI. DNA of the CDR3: TGTGCCCGGCAAGACAGGGCGCGCAATCAGCCCCAGCATTTT. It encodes CARQDRARNQPQHF.

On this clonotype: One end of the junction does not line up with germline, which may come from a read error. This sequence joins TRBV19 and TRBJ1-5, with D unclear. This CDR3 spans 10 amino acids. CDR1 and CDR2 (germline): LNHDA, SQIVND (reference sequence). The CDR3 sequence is CAGSNQPQHF. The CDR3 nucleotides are TGTGCCGGTAGCAATCAGCCCCAGCATTTT.

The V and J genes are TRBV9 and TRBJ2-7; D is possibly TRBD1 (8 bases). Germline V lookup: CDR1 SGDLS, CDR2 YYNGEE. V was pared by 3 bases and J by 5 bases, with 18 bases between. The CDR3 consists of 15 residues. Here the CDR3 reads CASSAGLGQGNEQYF. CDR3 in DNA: TGTGCCAGCAGCGCAGGACTAGGACAGGGTAACGAGCAGTACTTC.

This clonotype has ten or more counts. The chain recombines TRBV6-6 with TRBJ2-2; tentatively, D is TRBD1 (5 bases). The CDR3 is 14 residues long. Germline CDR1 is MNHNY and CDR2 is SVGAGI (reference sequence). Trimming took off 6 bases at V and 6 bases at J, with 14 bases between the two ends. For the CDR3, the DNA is TGTGCCAGCAGGGGGCAGGGTACTTCCGGGGAGCTGTTTTTT. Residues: CASRGQGTSGELFF.

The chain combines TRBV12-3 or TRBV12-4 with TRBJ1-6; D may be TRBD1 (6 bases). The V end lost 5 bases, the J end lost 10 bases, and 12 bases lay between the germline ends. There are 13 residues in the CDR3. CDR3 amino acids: CASSLGHPSPLHF. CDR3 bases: TGTGCCAGCAGTCTGGGACATCCCTCACCCCTCCACTTT.

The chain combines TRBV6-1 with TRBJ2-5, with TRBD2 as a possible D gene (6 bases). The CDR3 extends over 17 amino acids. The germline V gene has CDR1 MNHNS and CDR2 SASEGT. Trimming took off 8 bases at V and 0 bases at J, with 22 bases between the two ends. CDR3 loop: CASRPSGVLSYQETQYF. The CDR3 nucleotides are TGTGCCAGCCGACCCTCGGGGGTACTATCGTACCAAGAGACCCAGTACTTC.